The source of this T cell receptor (beta chain) is a study of T cells after yellow fever vaccination (dated by TCRdb to between 2018 and 2021). In terms of the full investigation: Libraries from fractions with low cell numbers were prepared with the SMART-Seq v4 Ultra Low Input RNA kit. Two healthy male donors made up the cohort, one aged 18 to 29 years and the other aged 30 to 40 years. Blood samples were taken at several timepoints before and after primary and secondary immunization, and bulk PBMC replicates and cell subsets were isolated. Bulk TCR alpha and beta repertoires were sequenced longitudinally to track T-cell clones before and after primary and booster YFV17D yellow fever vaccination.

According to the study, the label for this sample's treatment or condition signals: live attenuated yellow fever vaccine strain. A standard Ficoll-Paque protocol was used to isolate PBMCs from peripheral blood. CD4 and CD8 T-cell fractions were isolated with Dynabeads CD4 and CD8 positive selection kits. TriZol was used to extract RNA from bulk PBMCs, CD4 and CD8 fractions, and dextramer-positive and dextramer-negative fractions. Study-wide conclusions, independent of this receptor: The secondary T-cell response was weaker than the primary response but faster, peaking on day 5 instead of day 15. Computational filtering was needed because FACS-sorted repertoires could contain abundant contaminating clonotypes from the bulk population. A small share of clonotypes occurred in both CD4 and CD8 compartments, likely arising from convergent recombination. After the booster, most of the clones that had expanded following primary vaccination were detected again (roughly 97% of CD4 and 80% to 90% of CD8), which suggests that memory was broadly maintained. The study included only two donors, which limits how far the findings can be generalized.

V is shortened by 6 bases, J by 6 bases, and the region joining them spans 21 bases. Looking up the germline V gene yields CDR1 MNHNS and CDR2 SASEGT. From cysteine to phenylalanine, the CDR3 is 16 amino acids long. The kept DNA is CDR3 alone, 48 bases in frame from the first base. Synthesis of TCR cDNA relied on 5'RACE template switching, a step that introduced a universal primer site along with unique molecular identifiers. Priming for cDNA synthesis came from both the TCR alpha and TCR beta constant segments. Libraries were amplified in two PCR steps, with sample barcodes and sequencing adapters added in the second step. Sequencing of the libraries was done on either Illumina HiSeq 2500 (2x100 bp) or NovaSeq (2x150 bp). Turning to the authors' computational methods: MIGEC was used to demultiplex reads and collapse the reads into UMI consensus sequences, and MiXCR was used for V(D)J alignment. Using edgeR on replicate PBMC samples, clonotypes were called vaccine-responding if FDR was below 0.01 and the log2 fold change was above 5 up to day 15. Each bulk clonotype received a CD4 or CD8 identity based on whether the sequenced CD4 or CD8 repertoire contained that clonotype at higher abundance. The public reads were reanalyzed by TCRdb: fastp trimming at Q25, MiXCR alignment, in-frame beta chains only. CDR3 protein sequences are deduplicated, and each keeps its most common genes and DNA. It is TCRdb's table, rather than the study itself, that gives the V and J calls and clone size. The sample yields over 150,000 distinct CDR3 sequences; roughly 6.4% were counted once. The ten most abundant clones make up just under 3% of the sample.

This clonotype has a count of ten or more. It has no known antigen specificity. Base-call qualities are not available, and no considerably larger clone is one nucleotide away. The clonotype originates from a man aged 18 to 30 who received the YFV17D yellow fever vaccine. Material: CD4+ T cells sorted from PBMCs, obtained on the day of the first yellow fever vaccination. This receptor chain uses TRBV6-1 and TRBJ1-5; a tentative D call is TRBD1 (6 bases match). The CDR3 sequence is CASSPKRGALSQPQHF. The DNA sequence follows: TGTGCCAGCAGCCCGAAGAGGGGGGCGCTGAGTCAGCCCCAGCATTTT.